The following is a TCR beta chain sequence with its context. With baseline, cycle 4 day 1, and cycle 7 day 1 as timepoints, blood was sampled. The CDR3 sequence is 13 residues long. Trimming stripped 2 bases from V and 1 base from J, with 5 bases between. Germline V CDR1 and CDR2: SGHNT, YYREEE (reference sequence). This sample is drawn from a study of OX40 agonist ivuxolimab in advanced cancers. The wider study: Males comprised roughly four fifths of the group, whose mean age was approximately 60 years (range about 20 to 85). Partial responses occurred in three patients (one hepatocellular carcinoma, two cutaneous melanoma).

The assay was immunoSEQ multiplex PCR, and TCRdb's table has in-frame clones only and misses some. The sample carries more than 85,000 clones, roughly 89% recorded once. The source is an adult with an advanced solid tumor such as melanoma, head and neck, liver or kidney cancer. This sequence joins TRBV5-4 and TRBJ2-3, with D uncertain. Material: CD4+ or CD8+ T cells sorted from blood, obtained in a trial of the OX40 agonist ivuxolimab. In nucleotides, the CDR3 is TGTGCCAGCAGCTTTAAGGGCACAGATACGCAGTATTTT. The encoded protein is CASSFKGTDTQYF.